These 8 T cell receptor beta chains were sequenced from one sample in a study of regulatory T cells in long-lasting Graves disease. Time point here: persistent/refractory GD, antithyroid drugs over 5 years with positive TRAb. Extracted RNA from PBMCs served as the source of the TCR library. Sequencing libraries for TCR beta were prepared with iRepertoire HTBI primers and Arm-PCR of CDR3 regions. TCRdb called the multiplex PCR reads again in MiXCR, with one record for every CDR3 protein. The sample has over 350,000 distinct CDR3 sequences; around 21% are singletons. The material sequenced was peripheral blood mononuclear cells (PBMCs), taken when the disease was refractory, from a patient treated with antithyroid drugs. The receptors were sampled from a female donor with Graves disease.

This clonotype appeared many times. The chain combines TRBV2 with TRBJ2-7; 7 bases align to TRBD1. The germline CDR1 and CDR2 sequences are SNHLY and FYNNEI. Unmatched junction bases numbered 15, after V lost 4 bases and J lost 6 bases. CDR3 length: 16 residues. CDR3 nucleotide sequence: TGTGCCAGCAGTGCCGGGACAGTCTCTTTACAGGGCGAGCAGTACTTC. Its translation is CASSAGTVSLQGEQYF. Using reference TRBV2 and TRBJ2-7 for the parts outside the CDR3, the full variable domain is EPEVTQTPSHQVTQMGQEVILRCVPISNHLYFYWYRQILGQKVEFLVSFYNNEISEKSEIFDDQFSVERPDGSNFTLKIRSTKLEDSAMYFCASSAGTVSLQGEQYFGPGTRLTVT.

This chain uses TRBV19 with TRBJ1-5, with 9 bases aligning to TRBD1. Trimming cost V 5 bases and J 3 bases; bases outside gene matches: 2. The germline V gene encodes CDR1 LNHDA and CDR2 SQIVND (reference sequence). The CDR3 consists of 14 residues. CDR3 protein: CASSDRGDNQPQHF. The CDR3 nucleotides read TGTGCCAGTAGTGACAGGGGGGACAATCAGCCCCAGCATTTT.

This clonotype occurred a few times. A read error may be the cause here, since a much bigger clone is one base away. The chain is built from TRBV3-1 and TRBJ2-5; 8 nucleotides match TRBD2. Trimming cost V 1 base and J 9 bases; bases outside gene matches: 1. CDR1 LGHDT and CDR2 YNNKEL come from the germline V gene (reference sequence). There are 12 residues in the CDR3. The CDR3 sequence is CASSQGREAQYF. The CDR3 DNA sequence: TGTGCCAGCAGCCAAGGGCGGGAGGCCCAGTACTTC.

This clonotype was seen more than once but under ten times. In DNA form, the CDR3 reads TGTGCCAGCAGCCATGTTGCGGGCCAGGGAGAGCAGTACTTC. Its protein is CASSHVAGQGEQYF. The chain links TRBV7-2 to TRBJ2-7; D tentatively fits TRBD1 or TRBD2 (5 bases each). Trimming took off 5 bases at V and 7 bases at J, with 18 bases between the two ends. CDR1 and CDR2 (germline): SGHTA, FQGNSA. The CDR3 consists of 14 residues.

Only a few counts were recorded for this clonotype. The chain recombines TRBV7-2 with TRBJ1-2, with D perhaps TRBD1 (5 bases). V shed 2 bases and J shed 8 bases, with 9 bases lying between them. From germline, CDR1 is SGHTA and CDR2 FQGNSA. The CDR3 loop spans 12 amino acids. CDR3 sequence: CASSLNRQGYTF. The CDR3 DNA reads TGTGCCAGCAGCTTAAACAGGCAAGGCTACACCTTC.

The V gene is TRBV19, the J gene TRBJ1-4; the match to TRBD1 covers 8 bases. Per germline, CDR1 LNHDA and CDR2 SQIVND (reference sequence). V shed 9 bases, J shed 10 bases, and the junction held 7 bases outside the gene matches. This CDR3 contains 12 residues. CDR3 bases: TGTGCCAGCGGACAGGGTACGGGAAAACTGTTTTTT. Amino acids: CASGQGTGKLFF.

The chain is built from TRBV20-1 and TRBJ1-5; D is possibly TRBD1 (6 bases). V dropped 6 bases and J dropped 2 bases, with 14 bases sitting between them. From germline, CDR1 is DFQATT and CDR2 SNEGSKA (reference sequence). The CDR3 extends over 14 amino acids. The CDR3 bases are TGCAGTGCCAAACAGGGTATGGGCAATCAGCCCCAGCATTTT. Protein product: CSAKQGMGNQPQHF.

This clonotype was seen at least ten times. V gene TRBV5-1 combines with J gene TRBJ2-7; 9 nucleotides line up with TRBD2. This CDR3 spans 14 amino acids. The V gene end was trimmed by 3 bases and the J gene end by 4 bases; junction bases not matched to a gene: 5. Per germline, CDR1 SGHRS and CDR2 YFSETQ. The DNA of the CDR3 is TGCGCCAGCAGCTCGGGACTAGCAGCGTACGAGCAGTACTTC. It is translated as CASSSGLAAYEQYF.